This T cell receptor (beta chain) was documented in a study of cytomegalovirus exposure and HLA in healthy donors. General study findings and limits: When presence/absence was analysed, sequencing depth was taken to be roughly uniform across donors. Data from an earlier analysis indicated that most TCR beta V segments were productive either about 90% or about 30% of the time. What a later analysis showed was that several of the most significant clusters appeared linked to common viral pathogens. Per a later analysis, HLA-associated TCR beta chains showed more clonal expansion than other, equally common TCR beta chains.

Concerning this clone: Its antigen is undetermined.

The study ran its PCR with 60 Vbeta and 13 Jbeta primers. TCRdb's copy holds only in-frame clones and misses some; the assay was immunoSEQ multiplex PCR. Of about 190,000 clones in the sample, roughly 80% are singletons; the top ten hold 6.3%. CDR1 and CDR2 (germline): SGHRS, YFSETQ. This CDR3 has 15 residues. Trimming shortened V by 1 base and J by 1 base, and 11 bases separated the two germline ends. Material for sequencing was PBMCs. The V and J genes are TRBV5-1 and TRBJ2-5, with D possibly matching TRBD1 (6 bases). This sequence originates from a man aged 35 to 55 in good health and CMV-seropositive. The CDR3 is CASSLSQGRQETQYF. The CDR3 DNA is TGCGCCAGCAGCTTGTCTCAGGGGCGCCAAGAGACCCAGTACTTC.